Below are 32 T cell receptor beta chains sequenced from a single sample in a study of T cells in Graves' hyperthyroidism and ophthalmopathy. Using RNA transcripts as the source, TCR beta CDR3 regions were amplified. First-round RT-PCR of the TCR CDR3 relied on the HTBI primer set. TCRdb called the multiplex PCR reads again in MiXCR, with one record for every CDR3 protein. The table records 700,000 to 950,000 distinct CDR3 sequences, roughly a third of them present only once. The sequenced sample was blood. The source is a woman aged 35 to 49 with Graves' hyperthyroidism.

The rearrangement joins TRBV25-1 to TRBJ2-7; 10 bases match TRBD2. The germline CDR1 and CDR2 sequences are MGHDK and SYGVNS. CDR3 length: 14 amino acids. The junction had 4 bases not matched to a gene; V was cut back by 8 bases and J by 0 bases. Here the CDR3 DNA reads TGTGCCAGCGGACTAGCGGCCATCTCCTACGAGCAGTACTTC. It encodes CASGLAAISYEQYF.

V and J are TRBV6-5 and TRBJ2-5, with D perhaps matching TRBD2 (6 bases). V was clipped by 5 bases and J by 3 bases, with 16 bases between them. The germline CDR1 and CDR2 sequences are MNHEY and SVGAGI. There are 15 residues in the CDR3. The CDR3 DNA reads TGTGCCAGCAGTCGGACTACAGCTAACGAAGAGACCCAGTACTTC. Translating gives CASSRTTANEETQYF.

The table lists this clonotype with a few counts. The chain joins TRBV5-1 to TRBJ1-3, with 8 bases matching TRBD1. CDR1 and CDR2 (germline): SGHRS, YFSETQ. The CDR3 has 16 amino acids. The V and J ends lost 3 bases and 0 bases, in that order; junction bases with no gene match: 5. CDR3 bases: TGCGCCAGCAGCTACGGGACAGGCAACTCTGGAAACACCATATATTTT. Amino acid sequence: CASSYGTGNSGNTIYF.

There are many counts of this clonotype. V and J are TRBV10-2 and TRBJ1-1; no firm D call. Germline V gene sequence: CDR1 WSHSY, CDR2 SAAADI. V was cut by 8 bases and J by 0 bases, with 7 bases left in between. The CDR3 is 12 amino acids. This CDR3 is CASSGLNTEAFF. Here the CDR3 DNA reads TGCGCCAGCTCAGGACTGAACACTGAAGCTTTCTTT.

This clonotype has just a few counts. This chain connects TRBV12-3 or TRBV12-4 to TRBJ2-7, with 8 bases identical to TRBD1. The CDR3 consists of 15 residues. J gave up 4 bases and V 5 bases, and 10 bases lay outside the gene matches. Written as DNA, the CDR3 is TGTGCCAGCAGTCCCCGTTCAGGGGGCTCTTACGAGCAGTACTTC. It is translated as CASSPRSGGSYEQYF.

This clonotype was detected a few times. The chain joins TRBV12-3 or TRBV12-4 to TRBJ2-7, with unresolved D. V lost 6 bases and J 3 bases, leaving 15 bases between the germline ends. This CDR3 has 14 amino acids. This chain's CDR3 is CASSNRATDYEQYF. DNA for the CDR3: TGTGCCAGCAGCAACCGGGCCACCGACTACGAGCAGTACTTC.

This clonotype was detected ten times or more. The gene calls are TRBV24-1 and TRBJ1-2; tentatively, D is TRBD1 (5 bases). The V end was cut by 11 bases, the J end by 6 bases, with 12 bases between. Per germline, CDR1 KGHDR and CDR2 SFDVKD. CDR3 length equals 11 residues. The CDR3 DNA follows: TGTGCCATCCGGACGGGGCATGGCTACACCTTC. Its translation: CAIRTGHGYTF.

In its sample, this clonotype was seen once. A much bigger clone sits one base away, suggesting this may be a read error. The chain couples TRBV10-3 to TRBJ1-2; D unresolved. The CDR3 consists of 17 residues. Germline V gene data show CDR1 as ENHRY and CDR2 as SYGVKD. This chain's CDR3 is CASSHSPLDGANYGYTF. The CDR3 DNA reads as TGTGCCAGCAGTCACTCTCCGTTGGACGGCGCTAACTATGGCTACACCTTC.

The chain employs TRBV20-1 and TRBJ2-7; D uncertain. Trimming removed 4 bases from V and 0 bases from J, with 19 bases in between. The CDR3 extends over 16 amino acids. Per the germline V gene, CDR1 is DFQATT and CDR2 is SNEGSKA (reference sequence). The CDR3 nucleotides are TGCAGTGCTACCACCGTCGAGGAGTCAAGCTCCTACGAGCAGTACTTC. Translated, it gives CSATTVEESSSYEQYF.

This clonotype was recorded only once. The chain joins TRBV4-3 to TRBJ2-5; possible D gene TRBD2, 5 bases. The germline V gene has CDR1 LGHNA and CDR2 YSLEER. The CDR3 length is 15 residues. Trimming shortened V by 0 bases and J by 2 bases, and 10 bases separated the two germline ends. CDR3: CASSQDSDGQETQYF. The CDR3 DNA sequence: TGCGCCAGCAGCCAAGATAGCGACGGACAAGAGACCCAGTACTTC.

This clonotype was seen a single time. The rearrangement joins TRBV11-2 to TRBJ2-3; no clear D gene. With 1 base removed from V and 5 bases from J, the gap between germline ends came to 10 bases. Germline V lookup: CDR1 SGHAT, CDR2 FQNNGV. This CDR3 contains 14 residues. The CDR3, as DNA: TGTGCCAGCAGCTTAGGGGCCCAGAGAGATACGCAGTATTTT. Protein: CASSLGAQRDTQYF.

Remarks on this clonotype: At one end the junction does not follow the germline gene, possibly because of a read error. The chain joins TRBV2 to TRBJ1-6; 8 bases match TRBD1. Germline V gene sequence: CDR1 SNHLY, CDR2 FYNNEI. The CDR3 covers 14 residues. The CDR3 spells CASSGDRINSPLHF. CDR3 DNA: TGTGCCAGCAGTGGGGACAGGATTAATTCCCCCCTCCACTTT. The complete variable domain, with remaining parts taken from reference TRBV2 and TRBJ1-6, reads EPEVTQTPSHQVTQMGQEVILRCVPISNHLYFYWYRQILGQKVEFLVSFYNNEISEKSEIFDDQFSVERPDGSNFTLKIRSTKLEDSAMYFCASSGDRINSPLHFGNGTRLTVT.

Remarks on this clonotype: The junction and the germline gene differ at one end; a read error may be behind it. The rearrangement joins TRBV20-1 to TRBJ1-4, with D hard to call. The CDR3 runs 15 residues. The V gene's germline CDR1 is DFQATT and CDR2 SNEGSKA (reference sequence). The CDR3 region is CGARDRGRPNEKLFF. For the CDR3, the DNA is TGCGGTGCTAGAGATAGAGGCAGGCCTAATGAAAAACTGTTTTTT.

The CDR3, as DNA: TGTGCCAGCAGTTTACAACTGAGCTACGAGCAGTACTTC. As protein: CASSLQLSYEQYF. The chain has TRBV2 and TRBJ2-7; D not certain. CDR1 is SNHLY and CDR2 is FYNNEI in the germline V gene. V was clipped by 5 bases and J by 3 bases, with 11 bases between them. This CDR3 comprises 13 residues. The entire variable domain, with the rest obtained from reference TRBV2 and TRBJ2-7, is as follows: EPEVTQTPSHQVTQMGQEVILRCVPISNHLYFYWYRQILGQKVEFLVSFYNNEISEKSEIFDDQFSVERPDGSNFTLKIRSTKLEDSAMYFCASSLQLSYEQYFGPGTRLTVT.

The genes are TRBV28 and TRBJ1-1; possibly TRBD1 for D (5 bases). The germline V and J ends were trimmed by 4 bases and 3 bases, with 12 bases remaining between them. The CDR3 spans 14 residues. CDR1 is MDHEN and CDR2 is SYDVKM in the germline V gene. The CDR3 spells CASSSPGRDTEAFF. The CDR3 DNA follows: TGTGCCAGCAGTTCTCCAGGGAGAGACACTGAAGCTTTCTTT.

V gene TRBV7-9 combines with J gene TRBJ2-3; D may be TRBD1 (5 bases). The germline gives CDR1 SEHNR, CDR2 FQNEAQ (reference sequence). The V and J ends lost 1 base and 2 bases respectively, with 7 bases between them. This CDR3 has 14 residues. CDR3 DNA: TGTGCCAGCAGCTTAGGGGGCCCCACAGATACGCAGTATTTT. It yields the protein CASSLGGPTDTQYF.

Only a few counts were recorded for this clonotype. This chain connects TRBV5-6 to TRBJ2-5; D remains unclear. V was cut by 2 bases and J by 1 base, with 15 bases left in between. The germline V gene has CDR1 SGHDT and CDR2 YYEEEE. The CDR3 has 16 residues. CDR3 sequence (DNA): TGTGCCAGCAGCTTAATATCTCGCGGAGCCCAAGAGACCCAGTACTTC. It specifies CASSLISRGAQETQYF.

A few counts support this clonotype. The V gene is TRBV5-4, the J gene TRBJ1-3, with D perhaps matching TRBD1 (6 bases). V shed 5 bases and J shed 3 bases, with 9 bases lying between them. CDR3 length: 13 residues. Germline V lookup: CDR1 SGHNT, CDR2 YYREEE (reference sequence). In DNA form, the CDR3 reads TGTGCCAGCAGGGGGGGCCTTGGAAACACCATATATTTT. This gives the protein CASRGGLGNTIYF.

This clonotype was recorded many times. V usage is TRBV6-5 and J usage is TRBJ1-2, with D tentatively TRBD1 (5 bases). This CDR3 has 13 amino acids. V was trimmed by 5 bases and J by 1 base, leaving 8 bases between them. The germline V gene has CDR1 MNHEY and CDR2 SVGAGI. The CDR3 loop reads CASSPDSNYGYTF. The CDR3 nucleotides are TGTGCCAGCAGTCCCGACAGTAACTATGGCTACACCTTC.

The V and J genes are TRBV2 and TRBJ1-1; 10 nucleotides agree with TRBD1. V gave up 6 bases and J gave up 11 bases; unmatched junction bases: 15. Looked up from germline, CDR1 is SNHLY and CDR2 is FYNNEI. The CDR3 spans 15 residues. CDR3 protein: CASRTGGQGVVDAFF. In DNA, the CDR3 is TGTGCCAGCAGGACCGGTGGACAGGGGGTGGTGGATGCTTTCTTT.

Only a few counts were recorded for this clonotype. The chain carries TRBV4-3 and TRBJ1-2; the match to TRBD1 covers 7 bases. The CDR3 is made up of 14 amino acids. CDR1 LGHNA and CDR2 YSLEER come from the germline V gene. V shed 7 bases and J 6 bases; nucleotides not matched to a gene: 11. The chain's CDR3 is CASTSDRLKDGYTF. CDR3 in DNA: TGCGCCAGCACCTCGGACAGGTTGAAGGATGGCTACACCTTC.

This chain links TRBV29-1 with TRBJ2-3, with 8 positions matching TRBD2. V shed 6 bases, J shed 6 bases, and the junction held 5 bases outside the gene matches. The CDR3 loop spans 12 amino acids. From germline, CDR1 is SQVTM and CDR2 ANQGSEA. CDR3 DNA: TGCAGCGTCGCCAGACTAGCGGATACGCAGTATTTT. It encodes CSVARLADTQYF.

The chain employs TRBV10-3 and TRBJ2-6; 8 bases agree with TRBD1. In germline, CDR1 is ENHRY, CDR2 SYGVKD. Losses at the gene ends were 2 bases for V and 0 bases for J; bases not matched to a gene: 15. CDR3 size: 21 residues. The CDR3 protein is CAISEPPTGTGQNSGANVLTF. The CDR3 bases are TGTGCCATCAGTGAGCCCCCCACAGGGACAGGCCAAAACTCTGGGGCCAACGTCCTGACTTTC.

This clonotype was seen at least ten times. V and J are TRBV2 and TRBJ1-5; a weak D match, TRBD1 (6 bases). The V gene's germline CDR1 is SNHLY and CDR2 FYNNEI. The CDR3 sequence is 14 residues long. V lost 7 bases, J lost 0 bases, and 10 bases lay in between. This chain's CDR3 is CASTEGDSNQPQHF. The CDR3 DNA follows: TGTGCCAGCACAGAGGGGGATAGCAATCAGCCCCAGCATTTT.

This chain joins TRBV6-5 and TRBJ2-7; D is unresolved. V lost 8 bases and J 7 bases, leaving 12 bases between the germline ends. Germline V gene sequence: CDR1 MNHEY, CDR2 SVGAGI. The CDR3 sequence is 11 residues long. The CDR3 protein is CASGRTVEQYF. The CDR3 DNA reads TGTGCCAGCGGACGTACCGTTGAGCAGTACTTC.

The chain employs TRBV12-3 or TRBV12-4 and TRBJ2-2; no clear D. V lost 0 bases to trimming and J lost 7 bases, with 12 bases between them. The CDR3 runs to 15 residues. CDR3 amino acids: CASSLARSGVGELFF. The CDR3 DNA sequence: TGTGCCAGCAGTTTAGCGCGTAGTGGGGTCGGGGAGCTGTTTTTT.

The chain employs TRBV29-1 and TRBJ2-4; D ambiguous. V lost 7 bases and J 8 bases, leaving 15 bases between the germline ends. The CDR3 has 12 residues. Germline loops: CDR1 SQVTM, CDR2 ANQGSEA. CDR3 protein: CSGTVGGDIQYF. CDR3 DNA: TGCAGCGGAACCGTGGGTGGGGACATTCAGTACTTC.

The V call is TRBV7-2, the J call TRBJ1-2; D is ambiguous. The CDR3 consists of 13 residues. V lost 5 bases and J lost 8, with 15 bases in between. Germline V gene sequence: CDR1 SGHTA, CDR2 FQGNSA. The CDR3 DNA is TGTGCCAGCAGCCACGGAAGGGTCTTGGGCTACACCTTC. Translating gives CASSHGRVLGYTF.

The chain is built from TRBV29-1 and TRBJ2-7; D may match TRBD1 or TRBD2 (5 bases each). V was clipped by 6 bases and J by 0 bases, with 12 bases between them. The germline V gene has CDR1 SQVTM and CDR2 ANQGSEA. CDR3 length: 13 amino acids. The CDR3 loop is CSVTGTRSYEQYF. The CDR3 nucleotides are TGCAGCGTCACCGGGACCCGCTCCTACGAGCAGTACTTC.

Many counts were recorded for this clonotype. The CDR3 nucleotides read TGTGCCAGCAGCTTGGTCGGCAGGGAGAACTATGGCTACACCTTC. Translating it yields CASSLVGRENYGYTF. This chain joins TRBV5-4 and TRBJ1-2; D possibly corresponds to TRBD1 (5 bases). Germline V lookup: CDR1 SGHNT, CDR2 YYREEE (reference sequence). Between the trimmed V and J ends, which lost 0 bases and 2 bases, there was a span of 11 bases. The CDR3 spans 15 residues.

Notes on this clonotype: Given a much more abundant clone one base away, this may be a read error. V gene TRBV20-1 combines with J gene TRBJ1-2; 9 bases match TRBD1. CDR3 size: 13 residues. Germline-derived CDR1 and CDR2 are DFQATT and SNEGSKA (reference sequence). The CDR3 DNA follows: TGCAGTGTTAGAGAGGGACAGGGTTATGGCTACACCTTC. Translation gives CSVREGQGYGYTF.

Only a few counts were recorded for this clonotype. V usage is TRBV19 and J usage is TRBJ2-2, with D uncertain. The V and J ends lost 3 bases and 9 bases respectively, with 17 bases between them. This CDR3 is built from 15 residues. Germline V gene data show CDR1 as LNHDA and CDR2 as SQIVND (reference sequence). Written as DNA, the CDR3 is TGTGCCAGTAGTATCGGCGGCACCGTGGGCCGGGAGCTGTTTTTT. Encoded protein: CASSIGGTVGRELFF.